These 13 T cell receptor beta chains were sequenced from one sample in a study of identical twins. In TCRdb, the 5' RACE reads were re-called with MiXCR into one record per CDR3 protein. The sample lists 690,000 or so distinct CDR3 sequences; 8.5% to 9% were seen once. Separately, the same data were catalogued under a study of yellow fever vaccine responses in identical twins.

The sequencing sample was made of PBMCs. Receptor source: a woman aged 18-30 years in good health.

This clonotype has more than one count but fewer than ten. J is TRBJ2-2 and V is TRBV20-1; TRBD2 matches at 7 bases. Germline loops: CDR1 DFQATT, CDR2 SNEGSKA (reference sequence). The CDR3 is 13 residues long. The CDR3 is CRALAVNTGELFF. The CDR3 DNA is TGCAGAGCGCTAGCGGTGAACACCGGGGAGCTGTTTTTT.

The chain employs TRBV29-1 and TRBJ2-7, with a possible D match to TRBD1 (6 bases). Per germline, CDR1 SQVTM and CDR2 ANQGSEA. This CDR3 spans 14 amino acids. Trimming took off 1 base at V and 1 base at J, with 11 bases between the two ends. CDR3 region: CSVEGGTNSYEQYF. In DNA, the CDR3 is TGCAGCGTTGAAGGGGGGACAAATTCCTACGAGCAGTACTTC.

Many counts were recorded for this clonotype. The chain has TRBV13 and TRBJ2-2; D is unresolved. V dropped 5 bases and J dropped 8 bases, with 9 bases sitting between them. The CDR3 is 12 amino acids. Germline-derived CDR1 and CDR2 are PRHDT and FYEKMQ (reference sequence). The CDR3 coding sequence is TGTGCCAGCAGCCCCCTTCCGGGGGAGCTGTTTTTT. Its translation: CASSPLPGELFF.

The chain couples TRBV29-1 to TRBJ2-5, with D maybe TRBD2 (6 bases). CDR3 length equals 14 residues. Trimming removed 1 base at V and 4 bases at J, with 13 bases between. Germline V CDR1 and CDR2: SQVTM, ANQGSEA. The CDR3 bases are TGCAGCGTTGAAGTCCGGGACGGGGGAGAGACCCAGTACTTC. Residues: CSVEVRDGGETQYF.

This clonotype was picked up many times. This chain uses TRBV7-9 with TRBJ2-7; 9 bases match TRBD1. Germline loops: CDR1 SEHNR, CDR2 FQNEAQ (reference sequence). V lost 4 bases, J lost 7 bases, and 11 bases stayed unmatched. The CDR3 loop spans 15 amino acids. DNA for the CDR3: TGTGCCAGCAGCTCCCAGGACAGGGGTCTTTGGGAGCAGTACTTC. Translation: CASSSQDRGLWEQYF. The whole variable domain, remainder taken from reference TRBV7-9 and TRBJ2-7, is DTGVSQNPRHKITKRGQNVTFRCDPISEHNRLYWYRQTLGQGPEFLTYFQNEAQLEKSRLLSDRFSAERPKGSFSTLEIQRTEQGDSAMYLCASSSQDRGLWEQYFGPGTRLTVT.

This chain connects TRBV3-1 to TRBJ2-1; TRBD1 might be the D (6 bases). V lost 2 bases and J lost 12, with 8 bases in between. The CDR3 sequence is 11 residues long. Germline assignment: CDR1 LGHDT and CDR2 YNNKEL (reference sequence). The DNA for the CDR3 is TGTGCCAGCAGCCAAACAGGGAGGCAGTTCTTC. It is translated as CASSQTGRQFF.

This clonotype was observed a few times. V is TRBV4-2 and J is TRBJ1-2, with a weak D call TRBD1 (5 bases). The CDR3 runs to 16 residues. The germline CDR1 and CDR2 sequences are LGHNA and YNFKEQ. The ends were cut back, 0 bases at V and 3 bases at J, with 14 bases in the middle. The CDR3 spells CASSQESGGTYYGYTF. CDR3 bases: TGTGCCAGCAGCCAAGAATCTGGAGGGACCTACTATGGCTACACCTTC.

This clonotype was found many times. The chain links TRBV6-5 to TRBJ2-1; 7 positions agree with TRBD2. Germline V CDR1 and CDR2: MNHEY, SVGAGI. The CDR3 sequence is 15 residues long. Trimming removed 2 bases from V and 5 bases from J; junction bases left unmatched: 6. The CDR3 DNA follows: TGTGCCAGCAGTTACGCGGGAGTCCTTAACAATGAGCAGTTCTTC. It specifies CASSYAGVLNNEQFF.

The rearrangement links TRBV5-5 to TRBJ1-4; tentative D call: TRBD1 (6 bases). This CDR3 is 16 amino acids long. CDR1 SGHKS and CDR2 YYEKEE come from the germline V gene (reference sequence). Trimming pared 3 bases from V and 8 bases from J, leaving 20 bases between. The CDR3 DNA is TGTGCCAGCAGCTCCGCCATTGGGGGCTTTAACGAAAAACTGTTTTTT. Amino acids: CASSSAIGGFNEKLFF.

This clonotype has at least ten counts. The chain uses TRBV4-2 and TRBJ2-1, with 12 bases matching TRBD2. Germline loops: CDR1 LGHNA, CDR2 YNFKEQ. This CDR3 has 16 residues. The J segment lost 8 bases and the V segment lost 1 base, leaving 6 bases of the junction unmatched. CDR3 coding DNA: TGTGCCAGCAGCCAAGCCCCACTAGCGGGAGGTGATGAGCAGTTCTTC. Translating gives CASSQAPLAGGDEQFF.

This clonotype has ten or more counts. This chain joins TRBV3-1 and TRBJ2-1; no firm D call. CDR1 LGHDT and CDR2 YNNKEL come from the germline V gene (reference sequence). The ends were cut back, 0 bases at V and 0 bases at J, with 12 bases in the middle. This CDR3 contains 17 residues. CDR3 in amino acids: CASSQDPRHHSYNEQFF. CDR3 nucleotides: TGTGCCAGCAGCCAAGATCCTAGACACCACTCCTACAATGAGCAGTTCTTC.

This clonotype was detected many times. The V call is TRBV5-1, the J call TRBJ2-1; no clear D gene. The CDR3 consists of 12 residues. V lost 0 bases and J lost 8, with 6 bases in between. Germline assignment: CDR1 SGHRS and CDR2 YFSETQ. The CDR3 reads CASSLVRYEQFF. Written as DNA, the CDR3 is TGCGCCAGCAGCTTGGTAAGGTATGAGCAGTTCTTC.

V usage is TRBV3-1 and J usage is TRBJ2-7; 9 bases match TRBD2. The CDR3 runs to 14 residues. V lost 6 bases and J lost 3; bases outside the gene matches: 6. In germline, CDR1 is LGHDT, CDR2 YNNKEL (reference sequence). The CDR3 coding sequence is TGTGCCAGCAGTGGCGGACTAGCGCGCTACGAGCAGTACTTC. Its protein product is CASSGGLARYEQYF.